Presented here are 6 T cell receptor beta chains from one specimen sequenced in a study of cytomegalovirus exposure and HLA in healthy donors. With 60 Vbeta and 13 Jbeta primers, the PCR was carried out. The table came from immunoSEQ multiplex PCR; TCRdb's copy has only in-frame clones and leaves some out. This table has around 78,000 clones, around 81% appearing once. The sequenced material came from PBMCs. The receptors shown here come from a male donor in good health and CMV-seronegative.

The chain employs TRBV7-3 and TRBJ2-1; the match to TRBD2 covers 9 bases. The V and J ends lost 5 bases and 6 bases, in that order; junction bases with no gene match: 8. This CDR3 spans 15 amino acids. Germline lookup yields CDR1 SGHTA and CDR2 FQGTGA. CDR3 residues: CASSTGVAGVNEQFF. The CDR3, as DNA: TGTGCCAGCAGCACCGGGGTAGCGGGAGTCAATGAGCAGTTCTTC.

The chain joins TRBV7-2 to TRBJ1-1; D is perhaps TRBD1 (5 bases). CDR1 SGHTA and CDR2 FQGNSA come from the germline V gene. CDR3 length: 12 amino acids. Between the trimmed V and J ends, which lost 5 bases and 4 bases, there was a span of 8 bases. The CDR3 is CASSPGLTEAFF. The DNA of the CDR3 is TGTGCCAGCAGCCCGGGACTCACTGAAGCTTTCTTT.

V is TRBV6-1 and J is TRBJ1-2; maybe TRBD1 (6 bases). The ends were cut back, 10 bases at V and 8 bases at J, with 20 bases in the middle. CDR3 length: 13 residues. Germline-derived CDR1 and CDR2 are MNHNS and SASEGT. CDR3 sequence (DNA): TGTGCCACGCAGGAAACAGGGCCTCGCGGCTACACCTTC. This codes for CATQETGPRGYTF.

V gene TRBV7-3 combines with J gene TRBJ1-1; TRBD1 aligns across 8 bases. The CDR3 sequence is 18 residues long. The germline V gene has CDR1 SGHTA and CDR2 FQGTGA. V was clipped by 10 bases and J by 0 bases; unmatched bases: 19. CDR3 DNA: TGTGCCACCCCGAGGACAGGGCGCCGATTACTAATGAACACTGAAGCTTTCTTT. It encodes CATPRTGRRLLMNTEAFF. The full variable domain, completed using reference TRBV7-3 and TRBJ1-1, is GAGVSQTPSNKVTEKGKYVELRCDPISGHTALYWYRQSLGQGPEFLIYFQGTGAADDSGLPNDRFFAVRPEGSVSTLKIQRTERGDSAVYLCATPRTGRRLLMNTEAFFGQGTRLTVV.

The chain employs TRBV15 and TRBJ1-1; 7 bases align to TRBD1. This CDR3 is built from 16 residues. J lost 2 bases, V lost 3 bases, and 9 bases had no gene match. From germline, CDR1 is LNHNV and CDR2 YYDKDF (reference sequence). The CDR3 loop reads CATSSPQGTLNTEAFF. In nucleotides, the CDR3 is TGTGCCACCAGCAGCCCACAGGGGACCCTCAACACTGAAGCTTTCTTT.

The J gene is TRBJ1-2, the V gene TRBV19; tentative D call: TRBD1 (6 bases). V shed 0 bases and J shed 4 bases, with 12 bases lying between them. Germline CDR1 is LNHDA and CDR2 is SQIVND (reference sequence). The CDR3 totals 15 residues. The CDR3 here is CASSIERTALYGYTF. The CDR3 coding sequence is TGTGCCAGTAGTATAGAGCGGACAGCCCTCTATGGCTACACCTTC.